What follows describes a single T cell receptor beta chain. Its specificity is unknown. Each CDR3 protein gets one entry after TCRdb re-called the RT-PCR reads with MiXCR. The repertoire holds 550,000 to 800,000 distinct CDR3 sequences, with 11% to 15% as singletons. The sample originates from a study of response to subunit inactivated influenza vaccine. Study-level findings and limits: It was suggested by the authors that few new T cells are recruited by each seasonal influenza vaccination.

CDR3 length: 15 amino acids. The V end was cut by 4 bases, the J end by 4 bases, with 14 bases between. CDR1 is SGHTA and CDR2 is FQGNSA in the germline V gene. The sequencing used PBMCs from blood, collected less than 15 days before vaccination. This sequence was found in a man aged 45-65 years who received an inactivated influenza vaccine. The chain recombines TRBV7-2 with TRBJ2-1; D gene unclear. DNA for the CDR3: TGTGCCAGCAGCTCGACGGGTGCAGAGTACAATGAGCAGTTCTTC. As protein: CASSSTGAEYNEQFF.